This T cell receptor beta chain comes out of a study of beta chain features in type 1 diabetes. This clone was seen a few times. Antigen specificity is unknown. Germline CDR1 and CDR2: MNHNS and SASEGT. The V end lost 6 bases, the J end lost 8 bases, and 22 bases lay between the germline ends. The CDR3 has 15 residues. The investigators reverse transcribed all of the isolated RNA, so they sequenced expressed TCRB transcripts. Sequencing used immunoSEQ multiplex PCR; TCRdb keeps in-frame clones, though not all of them. Among about 900,000 clones listed, roughly a sixth were seen once. Whole-study results and caveats: Short templates might get an advantage during PCR, and this would be equal in patients and controls.

The V call is TRBV6-1, the J call TRBJ1-2; tentative D call: TRBD1 (6 bases). Source material: naive CD4+ T cells from blood. This TCR was recovered from a woman in her late teens or twenties in good health. This CDR3 is CASRPGTRDNAGYTF. The CDR3 bases are TGTGCCAGCAGGCCCGGAACTCGGGACAATGCCGGCTACACCTTC.